A single sample is the source of the 23 T cell receptor beta chains below, sequenced in a study of T cell responses to AZD1222 COVID-19 vaccine. Clones were sequenced by immunoSEQ multiplex PCR, and TCRdb holds only the in-frame ones, with some missing. Of over 45,000 clones in the sample, 70% to 90% were seen once. The sample in question was peripheral blood, obtained 28 days after the second AZD1222 dose. Receptors were obtained from an adult who received the AZD1222 COVID-19 vaccine.

The V call is TRBV19, the J call TRBJ2-3, with D perhaps matching TRBD2 (6 bases). V dropped 5 bases and J dropped 4 bases, with 19 bases sitting between them. Germline V lookup: CDR1 LNHDA, CDR2 SQIVND (reference sequence). The CDR3 sequence is 16 residues long. In nucleotides, the CDR3 is TGTGCCAGTAGTTTTGATAGCGGAGCAGCTTCAGATACGCAGTATTTT. This sequence encodes CASSFDSGAASDTQYF.

The chain recombines TRBV3-1 (or the pseudogene TRBV3-2) with TRBJ2-7; the D is unclear. The germline CDR1 and CDR2 sequences are LGHDT and YNNKEL (reference sequence). The CDR3 is 12 residues long. The V gene lost 4 bases and the J gene lost 3 bases, with 7 bases spanning the gap. CDR3 residues: CASSRGNYEQYF. The CDR3 DNA follows: TGTGCCAGCAGCCGAGGAAACTACGAGCAGTACTTC.

CDR3 DNA: TGTGCCAGCAGTAAGACAGGGAATAGCAATCAGCCCCAGCATTTT. As protein: CASSKTGNSNQPQHF. The chain is built from TRBV2 and TRBJ1-5, with 7 nucleotides matching TRBD1. The CDR3 has 15 residues. Looked up from germline, CDR1 is SNHLY and CDR2 is FYNNEI. J lost 0 bases, V lost 5 bases, and 4 bases had no gene match. Combining the CDR3 with reference TRBV2 and TRBJ1-5 gives the whole variable domain EPEVTQTPSHQVTQMGQEVILRCVPISNHLYFYWYRQILGQKVEFLVSFYNNEISEKSEIFDDQFSVERPDGSNFTLKIRSTKLEDSAMYFCASSKTGNSNQPQHFGDGTRLSIL.

The genes are TRBV24-1 and TRBJ2-1; possibly TRBD1 or TRBD2 for D (5 bases each). The germline V and J ends were trimmed by 1 base and 1 base, with 22 bases remaining between them. The CDR3 runs 20 residues. Germline lookup yields CDR1 KGHDR and CDR2 SFDVKD. CDR3 in amino acids: CATSDLKGRVGERSYNEQFF. The CDR3 DNA is TGTGCCACCAGTGATTTAAAAGGCAGGGTAGGTGAGCGGTCCTACAATGAGCAGTTCTTC.

V is TRBV5-1 and J is TRBJ2-1; 9 bases fit TRBD1. The CDR3 is 15 residues long. J was trimmed by 5 bases and V by 4 bases; bases with no gene match: 7. In germline, CDR1 is SGHRS, CDR2 YFSETQ. CDR3 nucleotides: TGCGCCAGCAGCCCCGGGGACAGGGACCACAATGAGCAGTTCTTC. Its protein is CASSPGDRDHNEQFF. The full variable domain, in which reference TRBV5-1 and TRBJ2-1 provide the parts outside the CDR3, is KAGVTQTPRYLIKTRGQQVTLSCSPISGHRSVSWYQQTPGQGLQFLFEYFSETQRNKGNFPGRFSGRQFSNSRSEMNVSTLELGDSALYLCASSPGDRDHNEQFFGPGTRLTVL.

The CDR3 here is CASRHLTSGRAHEQYF. CDR3 nucleotides: TGTGCCAGTCGTCATCTGACTAGCGGGAGGGCCCACGAGCAGTACTTC. The J gene is TRBJ2-7, the V gene TRBV19; TRBD2 matches at 14 bases. This CDR3 region has 16 residues. The V segment lost 8 bases and the J segment 5 bases; nucleotides outside the gene matches: 11. The germline CDR1 and CDR2 sequences are LNHDA and SQIVND (reference sequence).

The rearrangement links TRBV30 to TRBJ2-1, with a possible D match to TRBD2 (6 bases). From germline, CDR1 is GTSNPN and CDR2 SVGIG (reference sequence). CDR3 size: 14 residues. V was pared by 2 bases and J by 0 bases, with 8 bases between. CDR3 bases: TGTGCCTGGAGTTGGGGAGGCTCCTACAATGAGCAGTTCTTC. Translated: CAWSWGGSYNEQFF.

The rearrangement uses TRBV5-4 and TRBJ2-7; 8 bases match TRBD1. Germline assignment: CDR1 SGHNT and CDR2 YYREEE (reference sequence). After removal of 2 bases from V and 2 bases from J, the junction contained 6 bases not matched to a gene. The length of the CDR3 is 15 residues. CDR3 DNA sequence: TGTGCCAGCAGCTTAGACAGGGGACAAACCTACGAGCAGTACTTC. It translates to CASSLDRGQTYEQYF.

Comment on this clone: Germline and junction disagree at one end, which may indicate a read error. V gene TRBV19 combines with J gene TRBJ2-1; unclear D gene. The CDR3 length is 14 residues. Germline CDR1 is LNHDA and CDR2 is SQIVND (reference sequence). This CDR3 reads CASSMIGSSNEQFF. For the CDR3, the DNA is TGTGCCAGTAGTATGATAGGTTCCTCCAATGAGCAGTTCTTC.

This clone came up once. The J gene is TRBJ2-7, the V gene TRBV18; TRBD2 aligns across 7 bases. The length of the CDR3 is 15 residues. V shed 2 bases, J shed 2 bases, and the junction held 6 bases outside the gene matches. Germline assignment: CDR1 KGHSH and CDR2 LQKENI. The DNA of the CDR3 is TGTGCCAGCTCACCAAGTACGGGGGGAACCTACGAGCAGTACTTC. This sequence encodes CASSPSTGGTYEQYF.

Regarding this clone: At one boundary the junction diverges from the germline segment, which might be a read error. The chain joins TRBV6-4 to TRBJ1-4; 10 nucleotides align to TRBD1. The length of the CDR3 is 14 residues. Germline-derived CDR1 and CDR2 are MRHNA and SNTAGT. Written as DNA, the CDR3 is TGTGCCAGCAGTGACCCGCCTTCCACCGGGACAGGGGAGTTT. Translated: CASSDPPSTGTGEF.

The chain combines TRBV7-2 with TRBJ2-1; 15 bases agree with TRBD2. This CDR3 comprises 18 residues. V gave up 5 bases and J gave up 0 bases; unmatched junction bases: 5. Germline-derived CDR1 and CDR2 are SGHTA and FQGNSA. The CDR3 DNA reads TGTGCCAGCAGCCCTGGACTAGCGGGAGGGTCCTCCTACAATGAGCAGTTCTTC. Amino acid sequence: CASSPGLAGGSSYNEQFF. The whole variable domain, filled in from reference TRBV7-2 and TRBJ2-1, reads GAGVSQSPSNKVTEKGKDVELRCDPISGHTALYWYRQSLGQGLEFLIYFQGNSAPDKSGLPSDRFSAERTGGSVSTLTIQRTQQEDSAVYLCASSPGLAGGSSYNEQFFGPGTRLTVL.

This clone was seen only a few times. V is TRBV24-1 and J is TRBJ2-7; D remains ambiguous. Trimming stripped 4 bases from V and 3 bases from J, with 6 bases between. The CDR3 sequence is 12 residues long. CDR1 and CDR2 (germline): KGHDR, SFDVKD. The chain's CDR3 is CATSDRNYEQYF. The CDR3 nucleotides read TGTGCCACCAGTGACCGGAACTACGAGCAGTACTTC.

The rearrangement links TRBV4-1 to TRBJ1-2; 9 nucleotides align to TRBD1. Trimming at V came to 4 bases and at J to 8 bases, leaving 11 bases not matched to a gene. The CDR3 sequence is 15 residues long. The V gene's germline CDR1 is MGHRA and CDR2 YSYEKL. In DNA form, the CDR3 reads TGCGCCAGCAGCCCGGGACAGGGCGTGGCTGGGGGCTACACCTTC. It specifies CASSPGQGVAGGYTF.

The chain combines TRBV11-2 with TRBJ2-1, with D possibly TRBD2 on 6 matching bases. This CDR3 contains 11 residues. CDR1 is SGHAT, CDR2 FQNNGV, per germline. Trimming cost V 4 bases and J 10 bases, with 8 bases left between them. CDR3 amino acids: CASSYGGEQFF. CDR3 bases: TGTGCCAGCAGCTACGGAGGGGAGCAGTTCTTC.

The rearrangement links TRBV7-2 to TRBJ1-1; weak D call: TRBD1 (5 bases). The CDR3 totals 13 residues. V shed 5 bases and J shed 5 bases, with 12 bases lying between them. Per germline, CDR1 SGHTA and CDR2 FQGNSA. The CDR3 is CASSQMGGTEAFF. CDR3 sequence (DNA): TGTGCCAGCAGCCAGATGGGGGGGACTGAAGCTTTCTTT.

This rearrangement joins TRBV5-5 to TRBJ1-1, with D unresolved. The V gene lost 3 bases and the J gene lost 0 bases, with 9 bases spanning the gap. The CDR3 covers 14 residues. CDR1 is SGHKS and CDR2 is YYEKEE in the germline V gene (reference sequence). The CDR3 nucleotides are TGTGCCAGCAGCTCGTATACTATGAACACTGAAGCTTTCTTT. Residues: CASSSYTMNTEAFF.

The chain recombines TRBV25-1 with TRBJ1-3, with D unclear. The CDR3 covers 16 residues. V lost 0 bases to trimming and J lost 0 bases, with 9 bases between them. Germline V gene lookup returns CDR1 MGHDK and CDR2 SYGVNS. This CDR3 is CASSEYSVISGNTIYF. CDR3 DNA sequence: TGTGCCAGCAGTGAATACAGCGTTATCTCTGGAAACACCATATATTTT.

The J gene is TRBJ2-7, the V gene TRBV1; the table's D call of TRBD2 was not tested on the DNA. TRBV1 is a listed pseudogene. The CDR3 covers 14 residues. The chain's CDR3 is CTSSPPSGAYEQYF. The CDR3 nucleotides read TGCACCAGCAGCCCCCCTAGCGGAGCCTACGAGCAGTACTTC.

CDR3 nucleotide sequence: TGTGCCAGCAGCACCTCACCAGACAGGAGGGCGGGAGGCTACACCTTC. It translates to CASSTSPDRRAGGYTF. The rearrangement links TRBV7-6 to TRBJ1-2; D is possibly TRBD1 (6 bases). The CDR3 contains 16 residues. The germline CDR1 and CDR2 sequences are SGHVS and FNYEAQ. The V end lost 5 bases, the J end lost 8 bases, and 24 bases lay between the germline ends.

This clone showed up just a few times. The chain employs TRBV7-9 and TRBJ1-1; TRBD1 agrees at 8 bases. Germline values: CDR1 SEHNR, CDR2 FQNEAQ (reference sequence). Trimming cost V 8 bases and J 3 bases; bases outside gene matches: 11. The CDR3 length is 15 residues. DNA for the CDR3: TGTGCCAGCTCTCTAGGGGCAGGGGGCTACACTGAAGCTTTCTTT. Translating it yields CASSLGAGGYTEAFF.

V gene TRBV5-8 combines with J gene TRBJ1-5, with unresolved D. The CDR3 contains 12 residues. The ends were cut back, 8 bases at V and 6 bases at J, with 12 bases in the middle. Per germline, CDR1 SGHTS and CDR2 YDEGEE. The CDR3 reads CASCFRSQPQHF. The CDR3 nucleotides read TGTGCCAGTTGCTTCAGGAGTCAGCCCCAGCATTTT.

This clone occurred a few times. This sequence joins TRBV18 and TRBJ2-7, with 11 bases aligning to TRBD2. V dropped 2 bases and J dropped 4; count of bases not matched to a gene: 4. This CDR3 is built from 15 residues. The germline gives CDR1 KGHSH, CDR2 LQKENI. The CDR3 sequence: CASSPSTSGRYEQYF. CDR3 nucleotides: TGTGCCAGCTCACCAAGCACTAGCGGGAGATACGAGCAGTACTTC.